This TCR beta chain was profiled in a study of shared clonotypes between healthy human individuals. Overall study: The cohort comprised a couple of women and a few men. Their ages spanned 18 to 49 years.

V was pared by 1 base and J by 0 bases, with 8 bases between. Germline V gene lookup returns CDR1 SGHTA and CDR2 FQGTGA. This CDR3 has 15 residues. Repertoires were generated with immunoSEQ multiplex PCR, while TCRdb's copy carries only in-frame clones and drops some. In the table there are approximately 340,000 clones, 70% to 75% of which are singletons. About this clone: As yet, its antigen is unknown.

Study-level results: Only blood was sampled; tissue repertoires likely differ.

Sequencing was performed on memory CD4+ T cells sorted from blood. Subset in this sample: CD45RA-negative fraction. The V call is TRBV7-3, the J call TRBJ2-3, with a possible D match to TRBD1 (6 bases). This TCR derives from a man under 40 in good health. CDR3 residues: CASSLRGLSTDTQYF. CDR3 nucleotides: TGTGCCAGCAGCTTAAGGGGGCTAAGCACAGATACGCAGTATTTT.